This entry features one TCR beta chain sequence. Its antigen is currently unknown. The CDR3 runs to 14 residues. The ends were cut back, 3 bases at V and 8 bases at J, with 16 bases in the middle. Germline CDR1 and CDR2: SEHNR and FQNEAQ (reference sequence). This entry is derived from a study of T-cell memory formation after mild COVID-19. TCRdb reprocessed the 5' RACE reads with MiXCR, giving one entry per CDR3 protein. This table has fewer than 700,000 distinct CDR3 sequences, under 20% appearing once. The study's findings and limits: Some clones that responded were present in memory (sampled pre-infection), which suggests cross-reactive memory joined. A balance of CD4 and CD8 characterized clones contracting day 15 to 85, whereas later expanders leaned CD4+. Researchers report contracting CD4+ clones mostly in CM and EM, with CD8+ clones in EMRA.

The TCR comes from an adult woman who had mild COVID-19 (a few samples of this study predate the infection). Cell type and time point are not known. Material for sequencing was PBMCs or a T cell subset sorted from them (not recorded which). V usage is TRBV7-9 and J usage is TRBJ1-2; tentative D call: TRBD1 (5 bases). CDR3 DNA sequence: TGTGCCAGCAGCTTCACGCCACGGGGCCGGGGCTACACCTTC. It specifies CASSFTPRGRGYTF.